This T cell receptor beta chain appears in the sequencing data of a study of blood T cell repertoires in COVID-19. Study context: The United States, Italy and Spain provided the acute and convalescent COVID-19 samples. T cells, B-cell-depleted T cells, or PBMCs provided the cDNA or gDNA that served as material.

This CDR3 is 14 amino acids long. Trimming took 5 bases from V and 0 from J, leaving 10 bases between them. From germline, CDR1 is SNHLY and CDR2 FYNNEI. In the source study's methods: From reference gene primer amplification, estimates of nucleated cell counts were derived. Only in-frame clones appear in the TCRdb table, and some are missing; sequencing was by immunoSEQ multiplex PCR. V, J and clone size are taken as reported in that table, and D and trimming were inferred from the DNA itself. The table has 200,000 to 250,000 clones, more than 70% seen once. The V gene is TRBV2, the J gene TRBJ1-1, with a weak D call TRBD1 (6 bases). The source is a man older than 75 with acute or convalescent COVID-19. The sample consisted of peripheral blood. The CDR3 nucleotides are TGTGCCAGCAGTCACGGACAGTTGAACACTGAAGCTTTCTTT. It encodes CASSHGQLNTEAFF.